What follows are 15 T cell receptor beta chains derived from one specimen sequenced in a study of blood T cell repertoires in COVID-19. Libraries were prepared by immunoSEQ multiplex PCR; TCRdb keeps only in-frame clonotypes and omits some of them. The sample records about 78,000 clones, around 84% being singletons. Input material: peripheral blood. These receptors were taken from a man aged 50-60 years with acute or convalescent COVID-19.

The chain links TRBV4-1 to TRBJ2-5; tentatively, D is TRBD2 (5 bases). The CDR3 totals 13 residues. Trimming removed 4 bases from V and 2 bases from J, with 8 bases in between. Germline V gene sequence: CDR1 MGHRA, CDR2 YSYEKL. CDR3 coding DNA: TGCGCCAGCAGCCTTGGACTTCAAGAGACCCAGTACTTC. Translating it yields CASSLGLQETQYF.

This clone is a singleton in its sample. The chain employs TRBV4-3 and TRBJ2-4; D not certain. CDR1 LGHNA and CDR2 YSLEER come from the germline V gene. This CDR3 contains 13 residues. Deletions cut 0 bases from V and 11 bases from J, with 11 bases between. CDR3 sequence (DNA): TGCGCCAGCAGCCAAGATCCGGGTCTCGTTCAGTACTTC. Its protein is CASSQDPGLVQYF.

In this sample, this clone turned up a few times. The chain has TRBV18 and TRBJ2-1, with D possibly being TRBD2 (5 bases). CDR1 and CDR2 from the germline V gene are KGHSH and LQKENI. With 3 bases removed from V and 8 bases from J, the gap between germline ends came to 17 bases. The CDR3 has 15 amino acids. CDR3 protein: CASSPTAPLEDEQFF. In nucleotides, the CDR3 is TGTGCCAGCTCACCCACGGCACCGCTGGAGGATGAGCAGTTCTTC.

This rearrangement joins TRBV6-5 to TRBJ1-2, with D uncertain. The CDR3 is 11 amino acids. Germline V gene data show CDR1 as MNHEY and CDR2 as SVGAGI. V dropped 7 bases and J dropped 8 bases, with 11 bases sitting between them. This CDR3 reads CASTLGGGYTF. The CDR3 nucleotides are TGTGCCAGCACGCTAGGTGGAGGCTACACCTTC.

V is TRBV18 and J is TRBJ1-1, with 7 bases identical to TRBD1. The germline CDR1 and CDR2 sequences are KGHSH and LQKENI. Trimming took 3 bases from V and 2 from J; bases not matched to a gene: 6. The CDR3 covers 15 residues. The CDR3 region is CASSPQGDINTEAFF. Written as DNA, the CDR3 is TGTGCCAGCTCACCGCAGGGGGATATAAACACTGAAGCTTTCTTT.

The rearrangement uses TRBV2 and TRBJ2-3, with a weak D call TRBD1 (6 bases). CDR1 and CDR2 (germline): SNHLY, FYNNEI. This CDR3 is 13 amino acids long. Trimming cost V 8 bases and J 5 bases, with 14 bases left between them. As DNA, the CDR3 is TGTGCCAGCGCCGTACTAGGGGGAGATACGCAGTATTTT. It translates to CASAVLGGDTQYF.

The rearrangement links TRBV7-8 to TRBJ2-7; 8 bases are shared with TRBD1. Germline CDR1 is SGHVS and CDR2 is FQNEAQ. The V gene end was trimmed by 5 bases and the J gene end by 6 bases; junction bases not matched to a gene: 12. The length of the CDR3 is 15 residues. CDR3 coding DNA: TGTGCCAGCAGCACTCACAGGGGGACGGGCCGCGAGCAGTACTTC. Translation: CASSTHRGTGREQYF. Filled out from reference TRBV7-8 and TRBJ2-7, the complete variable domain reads GAGVSQSPRYKVAKRGQDVALRCDPISGHVSLFWYQQALGQGPEFLTYFQNEAQLDKSGLPSDRFFAERPEGSVSTLKIQRTQQEDSAVYLCASSTHRGTGREQYFGPGTRLTVT.

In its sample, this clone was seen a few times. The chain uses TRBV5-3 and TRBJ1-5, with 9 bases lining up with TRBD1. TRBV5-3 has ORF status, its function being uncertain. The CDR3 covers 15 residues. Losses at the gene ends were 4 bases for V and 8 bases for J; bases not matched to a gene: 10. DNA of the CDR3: TGTGCCAGAAGCCGTGCAAGGACAGGGGTCAAGCCCCAGCATTTT. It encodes CARSRARTGVKPQHF.

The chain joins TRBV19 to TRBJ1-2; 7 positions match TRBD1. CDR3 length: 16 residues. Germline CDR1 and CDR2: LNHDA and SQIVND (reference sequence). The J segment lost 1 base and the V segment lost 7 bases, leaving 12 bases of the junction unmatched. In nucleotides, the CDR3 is TGTGCCAGTACCACCGAGTCGGGACAGCTTAACTATGGCTACACCTTC. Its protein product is CASTTESGQLNYGYTF.

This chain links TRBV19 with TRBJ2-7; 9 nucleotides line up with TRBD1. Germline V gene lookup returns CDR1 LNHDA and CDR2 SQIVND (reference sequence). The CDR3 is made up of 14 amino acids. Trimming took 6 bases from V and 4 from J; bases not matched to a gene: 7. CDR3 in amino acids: CASSSPGTGYEQYF. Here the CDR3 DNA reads TGTGCCAGTAGCAGTCCCGGGACAGGGTACGAGCAGTACTTC.

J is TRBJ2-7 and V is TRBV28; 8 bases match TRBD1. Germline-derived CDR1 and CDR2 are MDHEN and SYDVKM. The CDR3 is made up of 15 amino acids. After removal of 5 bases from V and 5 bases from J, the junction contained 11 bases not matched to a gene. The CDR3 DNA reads TGTGCCAGCAGTGAAACCCAGGGGGCGGTACACGAGCAGTACTTC. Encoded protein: CASSETQGAVHEQYF.

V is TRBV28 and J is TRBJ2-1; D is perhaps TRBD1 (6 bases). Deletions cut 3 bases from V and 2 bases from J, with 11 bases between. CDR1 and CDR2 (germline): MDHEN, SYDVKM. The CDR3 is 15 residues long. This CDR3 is CASSFAAGAYNEQFF. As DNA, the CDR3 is TGTGCCAGCAGTTTCGCCGCAGGGGCCTACAATGAGCAGTTCTTC.

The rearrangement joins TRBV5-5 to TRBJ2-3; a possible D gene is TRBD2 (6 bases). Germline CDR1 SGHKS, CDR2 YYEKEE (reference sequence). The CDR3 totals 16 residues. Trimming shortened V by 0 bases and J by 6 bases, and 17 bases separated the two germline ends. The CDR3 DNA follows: TGTGCCAGCAGCTTGGCCCATTGGACTAAAGTGGATACGCAGTATTTT. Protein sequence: CASSLAHWTKVDTQYF.

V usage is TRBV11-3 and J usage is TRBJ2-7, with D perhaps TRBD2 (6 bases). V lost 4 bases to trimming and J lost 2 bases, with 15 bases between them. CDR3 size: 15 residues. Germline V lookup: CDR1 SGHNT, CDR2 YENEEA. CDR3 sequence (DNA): TGTGCCAGCAGCTCCGGGGGACCAAGCCCCTACGAGCAGTACTTC. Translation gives CASSSGGPSPYEQYF. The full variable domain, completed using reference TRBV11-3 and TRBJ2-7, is EAGVVQSPRYKIIEKKQPVAFWCNPISGHNTLYWYLQNLGQGPELLIRYENEEAVDDSQLPKDRFSAERLKGVDSTLKIQPAELGDSAVYLCASSSGGPSPYEQYFGPGTRLTVT.

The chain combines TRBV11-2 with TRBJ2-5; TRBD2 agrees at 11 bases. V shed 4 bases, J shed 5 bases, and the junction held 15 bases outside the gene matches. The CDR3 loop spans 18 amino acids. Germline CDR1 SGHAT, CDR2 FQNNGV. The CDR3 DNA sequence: TGTGCCAGCAGCTCACTCCCCGCAACTAGCGGGGGCCGGGAGACCCAGTACTTC. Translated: CASSSLPATSGGRETQYF.